The 17 T cell receptor beta chains below all came from one sample that was sequenced in a study of blood T cell repertoires in COVID-19. Produced via immunoSEQ multiplex PCR; TCRdb's table is partial and in-frame only. The sample lists about 300,000 clones, approximately 86% occurring once. Material: peripheral blood. All receptors come from a man in his 70s with acute or convalescent COVID-19.

The chain recombines TRBV5-1 with TRBJ2-1; 7 bases line up with TRBD1. After removal of 4 bases from V and 6 bases from J, the junction contained 7 bases not matched to a gene. Looked up from germline, CDR1 is SGHRS and CDR2 is YFSETQ. The CDR3 covers 14 residues. The CDR3 DNA sequence: TGCGCCAGCAGCCACGGGACAGCAGGCAATGAGCAGTTCTTC. The encoded protein is CASSHGTAGNEQFF. The variable domain in full, with the rest retrieved from reference TRBV5-1 and TRBJ2-1, is KAGVTQTPRYLIKTRGQQVTLSCSPISGHRSVSWYQQTPGQGLQFLFEYFSETQRNKGNFPGRFSGRQFSNSRSEMNVSTLELGDSALYLCASSHGTAGNEQFFGPGTRLTVL.

The chain uses TRBV5-1 and TRBJ1-2; the D gene is possibly TRBD1 (6 bases). The CDR3 sequence is 15 residues long. Germline V gene sequence: CDR1 SGHRS, CDR2 YFSETQ. V lost 1 base, J lost 5 bases, and 15 bases lay in between. CDR3 coding DNA: TGCGCCAGCAGCTTGAGGACAGCGTCCCCATATGGCTACACCTTC. Its translation: CASSLRTASPYGYTF. Supplemented by reference TRBV5-1 and TRBJ1-2, the full variable domain reads KAGVTQTPRYLIKTRGQQVTLSCSPISGHRSVSWYQQTPGQGLQFLFEYFSETQRNKGNFPGRFSGRQFSNSRSEMNVSTLELGDSALYLCASSLRTASPYGYTFGSGTRLTVV.

The gene calls are TRBV11-2 and TRBJ2-7; TRBD1 matches 8 bases. This CDR3 has 13 residues. J lost 5 bases, V lost 3 bases, and 3 bases had no gene match. The germline V gene has CDR1 SGHAT and CDR2 FQNNGV. CDR3 sequence: CASSFGQGDEQYF. The CDR3 region has the DNA TGTGCCAGCAGCTTCGGACAGGGCGACGAGCAGTACTTC.

The chain recombines TRBV7-2 with TRBJ1-2, with unresolved D. The CDR3 runs to 13 residues. The germline V gene encodes CDR1 SGHTA and CDR2 FQGNSA. V was clipped by 1 base and J by 7 bases, with 10 bases between them. DNA for the CDR3: TGTGCCAGCAGCTTAGAGGTAGCTGGTGGCTACACCTTC. Amino acid sequence: CASSLEVAGGYTF. The whole variable domain, filled in from reference TRBV7-2 and TRBJ1-2, reads GAGVSQSPSNKVTEKGKDVELRCDPISGHTALYWYRQSLGQGLEFLIYFQGNSAPDKSGLPSDRFSAERTGGSVSTLTIQRTQQEDSAVYLCASSLEVAGGYTFGSGTRLTVV.

This chain links TRBV5-1 with TRBJ1-6; TRBD1 agrees at 10 bases. The CDR3 is 15 residues long. In germline, CDR1 is SGHRS, CDR2 YFSETQ. V trimming: 3 bases; J trimming: 6 bases; junction bases outside the gene matches: 3. This CDR3 reads CASSSGQGINSPLHF. CDR3 DNA: TGCGCCAGCAGCTCGGGACAGGGGATTAATTCACCCCTCCACTTT. Filled out from reference TRBV5-1 and TRBJ1-6, the complete variable domain reads KAGVTQTPRYLIKTRGQQVTLSCSPISGHRSVSWYQQTPGQGLQFLFEYFSETQRNKGNFPGRFSGRQFSNSRSEMNVSTLELGDSALYLCASSSGQGINSPLHFGNGTRLTVT.

The chain links TRBV28 to TRBJ2-2, with TRBD2 matching 8 bases. There are 17 residues in the CDR3. Germline-derived CDR1 and CDR2 are MDHEN and SYDVKM. Trimming took 5 bases from V and 4 from J; bases not matched to a gene: 12. The CDR3 sequence is CASSRPAGTRITGELFF. The CDR3 nucleotides are TGTGCCAGCAGTAGGCCCGCCGGGACTAGGATCACCGGGGAGCTGTTTTTT.

This chain links TRBV5-5 with TRBJ1-1; tentative D call: TRBD1 (5 bases). V gave up 4 bases and J gave up 5 bases, with 12 bases separating them. The CDR3 contains 13 residues. In germline, CDR1 is SGHKS, CDR2 YYEKEE (reference sequence). The CDR3 here is CASSVQGGTEAFF. CDR3 DNA: TGTGCCAGCAGCGTCCAGGGCGGTACTGAAGCTTTCTTT.

This sequence joins TRBV9 and TRBJ1-2; 9 bases fit TRBD1. The CDR3 consists of 14 residues. The ends lost 2 bases at V and 5 bases at J; junction bases unmatched: 4. Germline CDR1 reads SGDLS; CDR2 reads YYNGEE. DNA of the CDR3: TGTGCCAGCAGCGTCGACGACAGGGGGTATGGCTACACCTTC. It codes for CASSVDDRGYGYTF.

In its sample, this clone was seen once. This chain connects TRBV19 to TRBJ2-7; 8 positions agree with TRBD1. This CDR3 contains 17 residues. Germline-derived CDR1 and CDR2 are LNHDA and SQIVND (reference sequence). With 3 bases clipped from V and 3 bases from J, the junction kept 13 bases outside the gene matches. The CDR3 DNA reads TGTGCCAGTAGTATTAACCCCCGGGCAGGGGGCAGCTACGAGCAGTACTTC. It encodes CASSINPRAGGSYEQYF.

The chain links TRBV7-9 to TRBJ1-5, with TRBD1 as a possible D gene (6 bases). V lost 4 bases and J 7 bases, leaving 17 bases between the germline ends. The CDR3 is made up of 15 amino acids. Germline V lookup: CDR1 SEHNR, CDR2 FQNEAQ (reference sequence). CDR3 residues: CASSSTTGLGQPQHF. In DNA, the CDR3 is TGTGCCAGCAGCTCAACTACAGGGTTGGGGCAGCCCCAGCATTTT. The full variable domain, with the rest looked up from reference TRBV7-9 and TRBJ1-5, is DTGVSQNPRHKITKRGQNVTFRCDPISEHNRLYWYRQTLGQGPEFLTYFQNEAQLEKSRLLSDRFSAERPKGSFSTLEIQRTEQGDSAMYLCASSSTTGLGQPQHFGDGTRLSIL.

This rearrangement joins TRBV6-2 or TRBV6-3 to TRBJ1-5; maybe TRBD1 (5 bases). CDR3 length equals 17 residues. Germline CDR1 reads MNHEY; CDR2 reads SVGEGT. Trimming took off 5 bases at V and 2 bases at J, with 19 bases between the two ends. This CDR3 reads CASSTALGVSGNQPQHF. The CDR3 DNA reads as TGTGCCAGCAGTACCGCCTTAGGGGTTTCTGGCAATCAGCCCCAGCATTTT.

The rearrangement uses TRBV4-1 and TRBJ2-5; 8 bases are shared with TRBD2. Germline V gene lookup returns CDR1 MGHRA and CDR2 YSYEKL. V shed 3 bases and J 1 base; nucleotides not matched to a gene: 16. The CDR3 spans 19 residues. The CDR3 reads CASSHISRGLAPSQETQYF. CDR3 DNA: TGCGCCAGCAGCCACATTTCAAGAGGACTAGCCCCATCCCAAGAGACCCAGTACTTC.

The rearrangement joins TRBV5-4 to TRBJ1-6, with 7 bases identical to TRBD1. The CDR3 length is 15 residues. Germline CDR1 is SGHNT and CDR2 is YYREEE (reference sequence). V lost 5 bases and J lost 5; bases outside the gene matches: 7. The CDR3, as DNA: TGTGCCAGCAGTTTGACCGGGACAGATAATTCACCCCTCCACTTT. This gives the protein CASSLTGTDNSPLHF. Full variable domain (rest looked up from reference TRBV5-4 and TRBJ1-6): ETGVTQSPTHLIKTRGQQVTLRCSSQSGHNTVSWYQQALGQGPQFIFQYYREEENGRGNFPPRFSGLQFPNYSSELNVNALELDDSALYLCASSLTGTDNSPLHFGNGTRLTVT.

In regard to this clone: The same CDR3 also results from other DNA sequences found in this sample. The gene calls are TRBV12-3 or TRBV12-4 and TRBJ2-7; 7 bases line up with TRBD1. This CDR3 has 13 residues. The J segment lost 1 base and the V segment lost 6 bases, leaving 3 bases of the junction unmatched. CDR3 DNA sequence: TGTGCCAGCAGGAGGGACAGTTCCTACGAGCAGTACTTC. Translating gives CASRRDSSYEQYF.

This clone was detected once. The genes are TRBV4-1 and TRBJ2-5; the match to TRBD2 covers 12 bases. CDR1 and CDR2 (germline): MGHRA, YSYEKL. The CDR3 is 16 residues long. The trim removed 2 bases at V and 5 bases at J, leaving 6 bases unmatched. In DNA, the CDR3 is TGCGCCAGCAGCCAACTAGCGGGGGGGCGTTTGGAGACCCAGTACTTC. Its protein is CASSQLAGGRLETQYF.

The rearrangement links TRBV18 to TRBJ1-5; weak D call: TRBD1 (5 bases). This CDR3 spans 13 amino acids. The germline CDR1 and CDR2 sequences are KGHSH and LQKENI. V was cut by 6 bases and J by 6 bases, with 12 bases left in between. CDR3 loop: CASSLLDSQPQHF. In DNA form, the CDR3 reads TGTGCCAGCTCCCTCCTCGACAGTCAGCCCCAGCATTTT.

The chain couples TRBV27 to TRBJ1-5, with D possibly matching TRBD1 (5 bases). The CDR3 is made up of 13 amino acids. V was pared by 8 bases and J by 2 bases, with 10 bases between. Germline V CDR1 and CDR2: MNHEY, SMNVEV (reference sequence). In DNA form, the CDR3 reads TGTGCCAGCCGGCAGGGTGGCAATCAGCCCCAGCATTTT. Amino acids: CASRQGGNQPQHF.